The rows below give T cell receptor beta chains drawn from one sample of a study of tumor-infiltrating lymphocytes in primary liver carcinoma. MiXCR, run by TCRdb on the multiplex PCR reads, gives a single entry per CDR3 protein. The data contain about 21,000 distinct CDR3 sequences, approximately 70% of them seen just once; the ten biggest clones take up roughly two fifths. Sequenced input: liver tumor tissue from sampling region 1. These receptor sequences come from a man in his forties or fifties with primary liver carcinoma and hepatitis B virus infection. Both conserved end residues are part of each CDR3. The D gene is left open where the match is weak. The size entry is marked missing in some rows and otherwise reads once, few, many or a size class.

abundance,v_gene,d_gene,j_gene,CDR3aa,CDR3nt
-,TRBV6-6,-,TRBJ2-2,CASTRATRELFF,TGTGCCAGCACTAGGGCTACCAGGGAGCTGTTTTTT
-,TRBV5-4,-,TRBJ2-3,CASGVDGHPPPTDTQYF,TGTGCCAGCGGCGTAGACGGACACCCTCCACCCACAGATACACAGTATTTT
once,TRBV11-2,-,TRBJ2-3,CARSASVRAIDTQYF,TGTGCCAGGAGCGCTAGCGTGAGGGCCATAGATACGCAGTATTTT
-,TRBV11-2,-,TRBJ1-4,CVSSPDIAPTNEKLFF,TGTGTCAGCAGCCCTGACATAGCTCCAACTAATGAAAAACTGTTTTTT
-,TRBV11-1,-,TRBJ2-7,CVSSSKVYELYF,TGTGTCAGCAGCTCTAAAGTTTACGAGCTGTACTTC
-,TRBV5-1,-,TRBJ2-7,CASGPYSVSYEQYF,TGTGCCAGCGGTCCCTATTCAGTCTCCTACGAGCAGTACTTC
-,TRBV10-3,-,TRBJ1-5,CDISEYDGDKPQHF,TGTGACATCAGTGAGTATGATGGTGATAAGCCCCAGCATTTT
-,TRBV28,-,TRBJ2-7,CARSLNPPSQTYEQYF,TGTGCCAGGAGTTTAAACCCCCCCAGCCAGACCTACGAGCAGTACTTC
-,TRBV6-6,TRBD2,TRBJ2-2,CASSPLVGLAGLTNTGELLF,TGTGCCAGCAGTCCACTCGTGGGACTAGCGGGGCTAACGAACACCGGGGAGCTGTTATTT
-,TRBV11-2,-,TRBJ2-7,CASGFSATCLSYEQYF,TGTGCTAGCGGATTCAGTGCGACCTGCCTCTCCTACGAGCAGTACTTC
few,TRBV10-3,TRBD2,TRBJ2-7,CAITKRSRLAGGFSYEQYF,TGTGCCATCACCAAACGATCGAGGCTAGCGGGAGGGTTCTCATACGAGCAGTACTTC
-,TRBV11-2,-,TRBJ1-5,CARSLDGGEPQHF,TGTGCCAGGAGCTTAGATGGCGGAGAGCCCCAGCATTTT
once,TRBV11-2,TRBD2,TRBJ2-5,CASNQIPGGGNDTQYF,TGTGCCAGCAACCAAATTCCTGGCGGGGGGAATGATACCCAGTACTTC
-,TRBV11-2,TRBD2,TRBJ2-5,CASSQVPGGGRETQYF,TGTGCCAGCAGCCAAGTTCCTGGCGGGGGGAGAGAGACCCAGTATTTC
-,TRBV7-8,-,TRBJ2-2,CASSIIRAENTGELFF,TGTGCCAGCAGTATAATCCGAGCGGAGAACACCGGGGAGCTGTTTTTT
-,TRBV4-3,-,TRBJ2-7,CTSSRDRETTYEQYF,TGCACCAGCAGCCGAGATCGGGAGACTACCTACGAGCAGTACTTC
many,TRBV29-1,-,TRBJ2-2,CSVDAGMGSGELFF,TGCAGCGTTGACGCGGGAATGGGATCCGGGGAGCTGTTTTTT
-,TRBV28,-,TRBJ1-5,CASSLWVDNQPQQF,TGTGCCAGCAGTTTGTGGGTAGACAATCAGCCCCAGCAATTT
few,TRBV7-2,-,TRBJ2-2,CASSLALRVGTGELFF,TGTGCCAGCAGCTTAGCATTGAGGGTGGGGACCGGGGAGCTGTTTTTT
large,TRBV11-1,-,TRBJ2-7,CASSSKVYEQYF,TGTGCCAGCAGCTCGAAAGTTTACGAGCAGTACTTC
-,TRBV11-2,-,TRBJ2-1,CARSLYRLVTEQFF,TGTGCCCGCAGCTTATACAGGCTAGTTACTGAGCAGTTCTTC
-,TRBV11-2,-,TRBJ1-1,CASSPSRRLINTEAFF,TGTGCCAGCAGCCCATCCAGGAGATTGATAAACACTGAAGCTTTCTTT
-,TRBV28,TRBD2,TRBJ2-1,CASSPGTSGRVYNEQFF,TGTGCAAGCAGCCCCGGGACTAGCGGGAGGGTCTACAATGAGCAGTTCTTC
-,TRBV11-2,TRBD2,TRBJ2-7,CASSLDGLSGRQEQYF,TGTGCCAGCAGCTTAGATGGGCTTAGCGGGAGGCAGGAGCAATACTTC
-,TRBV2,-,TRBJ2-2,CVSLLQGQRITGELFF,TGTGTAAGCCTGCTTCAGGGCCAGAGGATCACCGGGGAGCTGTTTTTT
-,TRBV12-3/TRBV12-4,-,TRBJ2-2,CVNYMNTGELFF,TGTGTCAACTATATGAACACCGGGGAGCTGTTTTTT
-,TRBV11-2,-,TRBJ2-1,CASSLYQLVGEQFF,TGTGCCAGCAGCCTATACCAGCTAGTTGGTGAGCAGTTCTTC
once,TRBV7-9,-,TRBJ2-1,CASSLPYQGKTNEQFF,TGTGCCAGCAGCTTACCATATCAGGGGAAAACAAATGAGCAGTTCTTC
-,TRBV11-2,-,TRBJ2-1,CAGSFGGGGRFNEQFF,TGTGCCGGCAGCTTTGGGGGAGGGGGGCGCTTCAATGAACAGTTCTTC
-,TRBV28,-,TRBJ1-5,CANRKGEVNQPQQF,TGTGCCAACAGAAAAGGGGAAGTCAATCAGCCCCAGCAATTT
few,TRBV5-4,TRBD2,TRBJ2-6,CASSLGLAGANVLIF,TGTGCCAGTAGCCTTGGACTAGCTGGGGCCAACGTCCTGATTTTC
-,TRBV12-3/TRBV12-4,TRBD1,TRBJ1-4,CASSLQGGRVNERLLF,TGTGCCAGCAGTCTACAGGGGGGACGCGTGAATGAAAGACTGCTTTTT
-,TRBV11-2,-,TRBJ2-3,CASSRQPINPADTRYF,TGTGCTAGCAGCCGACAACCCATCAACCCCGCAGATACGCGGTATTTT
-,TRBV5-1,-,TRBJ1-1,CASSPTPLRSNTEAFF,TGCGCCAGCAGCCCCACCCCATTGAGGTCGAACACTGAAGCCTTCTTT
few,TRBV25-1,-,TRBJ2-1,CASSGIIYDEQFF,TGTGCCAGCAGTGGAATAATCTACGATGAGCAGTTCTTC
-,TRBV11-2,-,TRBJ1-3,CASSSSGVSSGNIIYF,TGTGCCAGCAGTTCGTCAGGGGTCAGCTCTGGAAACATCATATATTTT
-,TRBV5-1,TRBD1,TRBJ2-6,CASSLLGQGGGANVLTF,TGCGCCAGCAGCTTGCTCGGACAGGGGGGTGGGGCCAACGTCCTGACCTTC